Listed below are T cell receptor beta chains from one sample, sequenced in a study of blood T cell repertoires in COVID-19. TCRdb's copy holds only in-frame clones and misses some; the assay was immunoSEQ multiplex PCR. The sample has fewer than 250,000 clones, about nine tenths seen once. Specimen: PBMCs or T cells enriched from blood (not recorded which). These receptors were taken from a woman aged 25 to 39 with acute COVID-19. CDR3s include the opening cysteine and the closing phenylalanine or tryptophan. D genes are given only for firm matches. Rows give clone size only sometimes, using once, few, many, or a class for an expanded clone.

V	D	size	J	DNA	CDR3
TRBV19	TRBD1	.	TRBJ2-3	TGTGCCAGTAGTATGGAGGGACAGGGCATACCAGATACGCAGTATTTT	CASSMEGQGIPDTQYF
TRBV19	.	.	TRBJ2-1	TGTGCCAGTAGTAGGGCATATAGGAATGAGCAGTTCTTC	CASSRAYRNEQFF
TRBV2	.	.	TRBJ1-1	TGTGCCTCCCAACTCGAGAGTCTGAACACTGAAGCTTTCTTT	CASQLESLNTEAFF
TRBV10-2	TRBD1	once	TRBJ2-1	TGCGCCAGCTATCGACAGGGGAGTAAATCCTACAATGAGCAGTTCTTC	CASYRQGSKSYNEQFF
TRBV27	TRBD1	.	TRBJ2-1	TGTGCCAGCAGTTTATCCGGGACAGCCTACAATGAGCAGTTCTTC	CASSLSGTAYNEQFF
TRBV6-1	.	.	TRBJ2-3	TGTGCCAGCAGTGAAGACGCGGCTAGTGCAGATACGCAGTATTTT	CASSEDAASADTQYF
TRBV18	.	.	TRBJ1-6	TGTGCCAGCTCACCGGGAGGGAGAAGTAGCGGTCCCCTCCACTTT	CASSPGGRSSGPLHF
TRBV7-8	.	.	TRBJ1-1	TGTGCCAGCAGCTTAGCGGTTGCCAGAGGTGGCACTGAAGCTTTCTTT	CASSLAVARGGTEAFF
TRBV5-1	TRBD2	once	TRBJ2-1	TGCGCCAGCAGCTTAGCTAGCGGGAACGCTGATTGGCAGTTCTTC	CASSLASGNADWQFF
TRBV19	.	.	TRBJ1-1	TGTGCCAGTAGTCTCGGGACTCTACTCAGGAACACTGAAGCTTTCTTT	CASSLGTLLRNTEAFF
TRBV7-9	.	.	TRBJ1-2	TGTGCCAGCAGCCCCACCGGCGGGGGTCCCTATGGCTACACCTTC	CASSPTGGGPYGYTF
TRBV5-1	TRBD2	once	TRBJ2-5	TGCGCCAGCAGCCCGCGACTAGCGGGGATAGAGACCCAGTACTTC	CASSPRLAGIETQYF
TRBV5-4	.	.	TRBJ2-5	TGTGCCAGCAGCAAGAGCGACCGGGAGACCCAGTACTTC	CASSKSDRETQYF
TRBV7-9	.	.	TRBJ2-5	TGTGCCAGCAGCCTACAACAGGGACCCCAAGAGACCCAGTACTTC	CASSLQQGPQETQYF
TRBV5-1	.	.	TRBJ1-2	TGCGCCAGCAGCTTGTCAGGGGAAGGCTACACCTTC	CASSLSGEGYTF
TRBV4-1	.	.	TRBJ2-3	TGCGCCAGCAGCCAAGTTGGGAGGGGGGGTACGCCGGGCACAGATACGCAGTATTTT	CASSQVGRGGTPGTDTQYF
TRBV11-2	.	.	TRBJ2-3	TGTGCCAGCAGCTTAGATCAGTCCGGGGTAGGAGGAGATACGCAGTATTTT	CASSLDQSGVGGDTQYF
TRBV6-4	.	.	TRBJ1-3	TGTGCCAGTCAGAGGCGGGGGGTCGGAAACACCATATATTTT	CASQRRGVGNTIYF
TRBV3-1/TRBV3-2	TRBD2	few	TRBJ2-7	TGTGCCAGCAGCCAAGTGGGTCTAGCGGGTATTTACGAGCAGTACTTC	CASSQVGLAGIYEQYF
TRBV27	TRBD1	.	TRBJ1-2	TGTGCCAGCAGTTATGGGGCAGGGGGCAACTATGGCTACACCTTC	CASSYGAGGNYGYTF
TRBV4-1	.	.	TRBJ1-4	TGCGCCAGCAGCCAAGAATGGAGTGCAGCAACTAATGAAAAACTGTTTTTT	CASSQEWSAATNEKLFF
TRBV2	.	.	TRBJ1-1	TGTGCCAGCAGTGAACAGGGCTCGCCCACTGAAGCTTTCTTT	CASSEQGSPTEAFF
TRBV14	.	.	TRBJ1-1	TGTGCCAGCAGCCAACAGGCTTATGAAGCTTTCTTT	CASSQQAYEAFF
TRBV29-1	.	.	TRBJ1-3	TGCAGCGTGAGCGGCCCCGAGAGGAACACCATATATTTT	CSVSGPERNTIYF